One and the same sample provided the 29 T cell receptor beta chains below, sequenced in a study of T cells in Graves' hyperthyroidism and ophthalmopathy. What was amplified from RNA transcripts were TCR beta CDR3 regions. Primed by the HTBI set, a first-round RT-PCR was run on the TCR CDR3. TCRdb passed the multiplex PCR reads through MiXCR, listing each CDR3 protein once. The table has hundreds of thousands of distinct CDR3 sequences, less than 20% seen once; the top ten hold about 29%. Sequences were obtained from blood. These receptors all come from a woman in her late teens or twenties with Graves' ophthalmopathy.

This clonotype was detected ten times or more. The chain joins TRBV3-1 to TRBJ2-3, with 9 bases that match TRBD2. V shed 0 bases, J shed 2 bases, and the junction held 6 bases outside the gene matches. CDR3 length equals 17 residues. The V gene's germline CDR1 is LGHDT and CDR2 YNNKEL (reference sequence). CDR3 in DNA: TGTGCCAGCAGCCAAGACCCCGGGACTAGCAACACAGATACGCAGTATTTT. This encodes CASSQDPGTSNTDTQYF.

This clonotype appeared a single time. The chain carries TRBV24-1 and TRBJ2-1; TRBD2 matches at 10 bases. CDR1 is KGHDR, CDR2 SFDVKD, per germline. The J segment lost 8 bases and the V segment lost 5 bases, leaving 11 bases of the junction unmatched. This CDR3 comprises 16 residues. As DNA, the CDR3 is TGTGCCACCAGTGGGGATAGGAGCGGGGGGGCCCATGAGCAGTTCTTC. Encoded protein: CATSGDRSGGAHEQFF.

This clonotype was counted at least ten times. J is TRBJ2-2 and V is TRBV5-6, with a possible D match to TRBD1 (5 bases). CDR1 and CDR2 from the germline V gene are SGHDT and YYEEEE. Trimming stripped 4 bases from V and 0 bases from J, with 7 bases between. CDR3 length: 14 amino acids. The CDR3 loop reads CASSLDTNTGELFF. Written as DNA, the CDR3 is TGTGCCAGCAGCCTGGACACGAACACCGGGGAGCTGTTTTTT.

This clonotype was detected many times. The genes are TRBV13 and TRBJ2-3; TRBD1 matches 12 bases. Germline-derived CDR1 and CDR2 are PRHDT and FYEKMQ (reference sequence). This CDR3 is built from 18 residues. V shed 5 bases and J 6 bases; nucleotides not matched to a gene: 15. Here the CDR3 reads CASSHDRDRGRGSDTQYF. The CDR3, as DNA: TGTGCCAGCAGCCACGATCGGGACAGGGGGCGAGGAAGTGATACGCAGTATTTT.

The chain combines TRBV11-2 with TRBJ1-5; D is perhaps TRBD1 (5 bases). In germline, CDR1 is SGHAT, CDR2 FQNNGV. This CDR3 region has 15 residues. V dropped 5 bases and J dropped 0 bases, with 11 bases sitting between them. The CDR3 DNA reads as TGTGCCAGCAGCGCGGGGACCGATAGCAATCAGCCCCAGCATTTT. Its translation: CASSAGTDSNQPQHF.

This clonotype occurred many times. The genes are TRBV7-9 and TRBJ2-7; 11 nucleotides match TRBD2. Trimming at V came to 5 bases and at J to 4 bases, leaving 10 bases not matched to a gene. The CDR3 runs 16 residues. Germline CDR1 is SEHNR and CDR2 is FQNEAQ (reference sequence). The CDR3 DNA is TGTGCCAGCAGCCCAGGGACTAGCGGCCCCTTATACGAGCAGTACTTC. It codes for CASSPGTSGPLYEQYF.

This clonotype was seen repeatedly, ten times or more. The J gene is TRBJ1-2, the V gene TRBV27; D is unresolved. Germline lookup yields CDR1 MNHEY and CDR2 SMNVEV (reference sequence). Trimming took 5 bases from V and 5 from J, leaving 18 bases between them. The CDR3 length is 15 residues. CDR3 in amino acids: CASSPGVGPPYGYTF. CDR3 coding DNA: TGTGCCAGCAGTCCCGGGGTCGGCCCACCTTATGGCTACACCTTC.

This clonotype appeared many times. The J gene is TRBJ2-2, the V gene TRBV5-1; tentatively, D is TRBD1 (6 bases). The germline CDR1 and CDR2 sequences are SGHRS and YFSETQ. Trimming pared 0 bases from V and 5 bases from J, leaving 17 bases between. This CDR3 is built from 17 residues. CDR3 protein: CASSLETVGDKTGELFF. As DNA, the CDR3 is TGCGCCAGCAGCTTGGAAACAGTAGGGGACAAGACCGGGGAGCTGTTTTTT.

Many counts were recorded for this clonotype. This rearrangement joins TRBV28 to TRBJ2-1; 7 nucleotides agree with TRBD2. This CDR3 has 15 amino acids. From germline, CDR1 is MDHEN and CDR2 SYDVKM. Trimming took 5 bases from V and 5 from J; bases not matched to a gene: 9. CDR3 DNA sequence: TGTGCCAGCAGTCCTTGGGACTACCTAAACAATGAGCAGTTCTTC. Encoded protein: CASSPWDYLNNEQFF.

This clonotype came up a few times. This chain uses TRBV5-8 with TRBJ2-7, with 9 bases identical to TRBD2. Germline CDR1 is SGHTS and CDR2 is YDEGEE. Germline trimming cut 2 bases from V and 2 bases from J; bases unmatched to any gene: 5. The CDR3 length is 15 residues. The CDR3 DNA is TGTGCCAGCAGCTTTAGCGGGGGTCGAACCTACGAGCAGTACTTC. It yields the protein CASSFSGGRTYEQYF.

This clonotype was recorded at least ten times. The CDR3 reads CASSVGGQGATYGYTF. The DNA for the CDR3 is TGTGCCAGCAGCGTAGGTGGACAGGGGGCGACCTATGGCTACACCTTC. The chain carries TRBV9 and TRBJ1-2, with 11 bases identical to TRBD1. The J segment lost 4 bases and the V segment lost 0 bases, leaving 5 bases of the junction unmatched. The CDR3 is made up of 16 amino acids. CDR1 is SGDLS and CDR2 is YYNGEE in the germline V gene.

The sample holds many counts of this clonotype. CDR3 sequence: CASSQDPWEGDYEQYF. The CDR3 DNA reads as TGCGCCAGCAGCCAGGATCCTTGGGAGGGAGACTACGAGCAGTACTTC. The V call is TRBV4-1, the J call TRBJ2-7; 7 bases line up with TRBD2. V shed 3 bases, J shed 3 bases, and the junction held 11 bases outside the gene matches. CDR3 length: 16 residues. The V gene's germline CDR1 is MGHRA and CDR2 YSYEKL.

This clonotype was recorded at least ten times. This rearrangement joins TRBV6-2 or TRBV6-3 to TRBJ1-1, with a possible D match to TRBD1 (5 bases). The germline gives CDR1 MNHEY, CDR2 SVGEGT. Trimming removed 6 bases from V and 4 bases from J, with 12 bases in between. The CDR3 runs 13 residues. This CDR3 is CASRPWGFTEAFF. For the CDR3, the DNA is TGTGCCAGCAGGCCATGGGGGTTCACTGAAGCTTTCTTT.

The chain couples TRBV28 to TRBJ1-5, with 8 nucleotides matching TRBD1. Germline lookup yields CDR1 MDHEN and CDR2 SYDVKM. This CDR3 has 15 amino acids. V trimming: 3 bases; J trimming: 6 bases; junction bases outside the gene matches: 7. The CDR3 loop reads CASSFPAGGSQPQHF. DNA of the CDR3: TGTGCCAGCAGTTTTCCCGCAGGGGGCAGTCAGCCCCAGCATTTT.

Ten or more counts support this clonotype. The chain couples TRBV30 to TRBJ1-6; D is ambiguous. V was cut by 4 bases and J by 5 bases, with 12 bases left in between. Germline CDR1 and CDR2: GTSNPN and SVGIG (reference sequence). The CDR3 has 14 residues. The CDR3 loop reads CAWKGALNNSPLHF. The CDR3 nucleotides are TGTGCCTGGAAGGGCGCCCTAAATAATTCACCCCTCCACTTT.

This clonotype was counted many times. In nucleotides, the CDR3 is TGCGCCAGCAGATTGACAGGGTATAATGAAAAACTGTTTTTT. Residues: CASRLTGYNEKLFF. The V call is TRBV5-1, the J call TRBJ1-4, with 7 bases identical to TRBD1. V lost 5 bases, J lost 4 bases, and 5 bases stayed unmatched. The CDR3 is made up of 14 amino acids. Germline CDR1 reads SGHRS; CDR2 reads YFSETQ.

This clonotype was observed many times. CDR3 amino acids: CASSLLGVDEKLFF. The CDR3 coding sequence is TGTGCCAGCAGCCTATTGGGGGTGGACGAAAAACTGTTTTTT. The chain is built from TRBV7-9 and TRBJ1-4; maybe TRBD1 (5 bases). The ends were cut back, 5 bases at V and 8 bases at J, with 15 bases in the middle. The CDR3 consists of 14 residues. Germline V gives CDR1 SEHNR, CDR2 FQNEAQ (reference sequence).

V is TRBV20-1 and J is TRBJ2-1; 9 bases are shared with TRBD2. The CDR3 extends over 13 amino acids. Trimming took 6 bases from V and 5 from J; bases not matched to a gene: 5. In germline, CDR1 is DFQATT, CDR2 SNEGSKA (reference sequence). The CDR3 loop is CSASGGPHNEQFF. In DNA form, the CDR3 reads TGCAGTGCAAGCGGGGGGCCCCACAATGAGCAGTTCTTC.

CDR3 sequence (DNA): TGTGCCAGCAGGGAGGGTTCGAACACTGAAGCTTTCTTT. This codes for CASREGSNTEAFF. V gene TRBV6-1 combines with J gene TRBJ1-1; D gene ambiguous. V dropped 6 bases and J dropped 1 base, with 9 bases sitting between them. Germline V gene lookup returns CDR1 MNHNS and CDR2 SASEGT. The CDR3 is 13 residues long.

This clonotype was found many times. The gene calls are TRBV6-5 and TRBJ2-1; no reliable D call. V lost 0 bases to trimming and J lost 0 bases, with 9 bases between them. The CDR3 covers 16 residues. The germline V gene has CDR1 MNHEY and CDR2 SVGAGI. Here the CDR3 reads CASSYSERYSYNEQFF. CDR3 coding DNA: TGTGCCAGCAGTTACTCGGAGAGGTACTCCTACAATGAGCAGTTCTTC.

This clonotype was detected ten times or more. The chain employs TRBV5-1 and TRBJ2-2, with D possibly matching TRBD1 (6 bases). Germline lookup yields CDR1 SGHRS and CDR2 YFSETQ. The CDR3 covers 15 residues. V lost 4 bases and J lost 2, with 12 bases in between. The CDR3 DNA is TGCGCCAGCAGCCCTCGGACAGTCAACACCGGGGAGCTGTTTTTT. Translating gives CASSPRTVNTGELFF.

At least ten counts were recorded for this clonotype. V gene TRBV20-1 combines with J gene TRBJ2-3; TRBD2 matches at 7 bases. Per the germline V gene, CDR1 is DFQATT and CDR2 is SNEGSKA (reference sequence). The length of the CDR3 is 12 residues. The V gene end was trimmed by 7 bases and the J gene end by 2 bases; junction bases not matched to a gene: 3. The CDR3, as DNA: TGCAGTGGGGGGGGGGACACAGATACGCAGTATTTT. Residues: CSGGGDTDTQYF.

The rearrangement joins TRBV19 to TRBJ1-1; TRBD1 might be the D (6 bases). The CDR3 has 13 residues. Germline CDR1 LNHDA, CDR2 SQIVND (reference sequence). V was cut by 6 bases and J by 3 bases, with 11 bases left in between. The CDR3 bases are TGTGCCAGTAGGACAGGAGGGTACACTGAAGCTTTCTTT. Its protein is CASRTGGYTEAFF.

This clonotype was detected many times. The chain couples TRBV20-1 to TRBJ2-7; no reliable D call. Germline CDR1 is DFQATT and CDR2 is SNEGSKA (reference sequence). The CDR3 spans 16 residues. Trimming stripped 0 bases from V and 2 bases from J, with 17 bases between. In nucleotides, the CDR3 is TGCAGTGCTAGAGATTATAGGGCTCGATCAGCCTACGAGCAGTACTTC. Translation gives CSARDYRARSAYEQYF.

This clonotype was detected ten times or more. The chain couples TRBV7-2 to TRBJ1-2; D may be TRBD1 (5 bases). V lost 6 bases and J 5 bases, leaving 10 bases between the germline ends. In germline, CDR1 is SGHTA, CDR2 FQGNSA. CDR3 length equals 12 residues. This CDR3 is CASSWDGYGYTF. CDR3 DNA: TGTGCCAGCAGTTGGGACGGGTATGGCTACACCTTC.

About this clonotype: This may be a read error, as it is one base from a much larger clone. V gene TRBV12-5 combines with J gene TRBJ2-3; the D gene is possibly TRBD2 (6 bases). The CDR3 is 15 residues long. From germline, CDR1 is LGHNT and CDR2 FRNRAP. The CDR3 loop is CASDLVVGSPDTQYF. DNA of the CDR3: TGTGCTAGTGATTTGGTCGTCGGGAGCCCAGATACGCAGTATTTT.

This clonotype was recorded at least ten times. The chain combines TRBV5-1 with TRBJ1-5, with TRBD1 matching over 11 bases. Germline loops: CDR1 SGHRS, CDR2 YFSETQ. The CDR3 totals 14 residues. Germline trimming cut 4 bases from V and 6 bases from J; bases unmatched to any gene: 3. The CDR3 DNA follows: TGCGCCAGCAGCGAGGGGACAGGGGGTCAGCCCCAGCATTTT. Protein sequence: CASSEGTGGQPQHF.

This clonotype was seen many times. This sequence joins TRBV9 and TRBJ2-7, with a weak D call TRBD1 (5 bases). This CDR3 region has 12 residues. From germline, CDR1 is SGDLS and CDR2 YYNGEE. V lost 10 bases and J 3 bases, leaving 14 bases between the germline ends. CDR3 sequence: CAVVTDIYEQYF. CDR3 in DNA: TGTGCCGTAGTGACAGACATCTACGAGCAGTACTTC.

This clonotype has at least ten counts. The chain uses TRBV20-1 and TRBJ1-2, with D possibly matching TRBD1 (6 bases). The V end lost 5 bases, the J end lost 8 bases, and 9 bases lay between the germline ends. Germline CDR1 reads DFQATT; CDR2 reads SNEGSKA (reference sequence). CDR3 length: 10 residues. The CDR3 spells CSARTDGYTF. The CDR3 bases are TGCAGTGCTCGGACAGACGGCTACACCTTC.